Below, one T cell receptor beta chain is given with its context. Its specificity is unknown. The sample belongs to a study of vaccination and CD4 T cells after COVID-19. Study information: Everyone enrolled got two doses of BNT162b2 or mRNA-1273 vaccine. At a median around 100 days (range 35 to 161) after diagnosis, post-COVID samples were drawn.

Germline lookup yields CDR1 MNHEY and CDR2 SVGAGI. The CDR3 spans 15 residues. The V and J ends lost 0 bases and 1 base, in that order; junction bases with no gene match: 3. The Oncomine TCR Beta short-read assay was applied to DNA of cultured CD4+ T cells. TCRdb ran MiXCR on the PCR reads and lists one entry per CDR3 protein. Of some 15,000 distinct CDR3 sequences detected, approximately 53% appear once; the ten largest clones hold roughly 12%. The treatment: roughly 10-day PBMC culture with coronavirus spike peptide pools or control peptides (ViraFEST assay). The TCR was taken from a human donor who had recovered from COVID-19. The specimen sequenced was CD4+ T cells from blood, cultured in vitro. The V gene is TRBV6-5, the J gene TRBJ2-7; 7 bases map to TRBD1. The CDR3 bases are TGTGCCAGCAGTTACTCTCGGGACAGATCCTACGAGCAGTACTTC. It translates to CASSYSRDRSYEQYF.